This T cell receptor beta chain is from a study of pediatric ulcerative colitis. Profiling relied on immunoSEQ multiplex PCR, and the TCRdb table lists in-frame clones only, not all of them. Of 57,000 or so clones listed, around 87% are singletons. Regarding this clone: Its antigen is unidentified.

Controls: normal colonoscopy findings, no IBD within the following year. Notes on the study in general: Repertoires came from total lymphocyte DNA, not specific subsets. Substantially fewer templates came from a couple of patients' blood samples.

The germline V gene encodes CDR1 LNHDA and CDR2 SQIVND (reference sequence). V was clipped by 7 bases and J by 1 base, with 7 bases between them. The CDR3 totals 12 residues. This receptor was obtained from a boy between 10 and 17 years old who was a control in a study of pediatric ulcerative colitis. Input material: blood. The chain links TRBV19 to TRBJ1-2; no definite D call. As DNA, the CDR3 is TGTGCCAGTAACGCCTTTAACTATGGCTACACCTTC. It translates to CASNAFNYGYTF.